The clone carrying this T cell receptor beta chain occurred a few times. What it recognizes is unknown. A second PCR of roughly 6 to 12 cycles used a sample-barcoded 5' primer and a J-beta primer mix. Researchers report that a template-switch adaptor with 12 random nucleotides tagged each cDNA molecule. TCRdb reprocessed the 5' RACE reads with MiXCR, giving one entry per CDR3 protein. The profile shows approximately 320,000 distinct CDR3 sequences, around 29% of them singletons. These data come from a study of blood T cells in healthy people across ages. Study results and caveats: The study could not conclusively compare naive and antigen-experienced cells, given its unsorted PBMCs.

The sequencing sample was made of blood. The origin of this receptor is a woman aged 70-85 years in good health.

CDR3 nucleotides: TGCGCCAGCAGCCAAGATTATGGGAAGGTCACGAGTGTGACCCAGTACTTC. Translation: CASSQDYGKVTSVTQYF. The rearrangement joins TRBV4-1 to TRBJ2-1, with D unresolved. The better agreement between TRBJ2-5 and the DNA end casts doubt on the J call. The CDR3 sequence is 17 residues long. Germline values: CDR1 MGHRA, CDR2 YSYEKL.